This T cell receptor beta chain appears in the sequencing data of a study of cytomegalovirus exposure and HLA in healthy donors. V shed 7 bases, J shed 10 bases, and the junction held 18 bases outside the gene matches. The CDR3 runs to 16 residues. Germline CDR1 MNHEY, CDR2 SMNVEV (reference sequence). Amplification used 60 Vbeta primers and 13 Jbeta primers. TCRdb keeps only in-frame clones here, not all; method: immunoSEQ multiplex PCR. The sample carries 150,000 or so clones, about 80% recorded once. The V and J genes are TRBV27 and TRBJ2-2; 7 bases are shared with TRBD1. This receptor was taken from a young man in good health and CMV-seronegative. Material for sequencing was PBMCs. The CDR3 loop reads CASTPVGQITPVELFF. The CDR3 coding sequence is TGTGCCAGCACCCCCGTGGGACAGATAACACCGGTGGAGCTGTTTTTT.